This T cell receptor beta chain was identified in a study of neurological immune-mediated disorders. Study findings and constraints: None of the CDR3 amino acid sequences in expanded clones turned up in more than one subject, which points to private repertoires in all groups. The study phylogenetically grouped the repertoires of 18 of 34 multiple sclerosis patients into one related-CDR3 cluster, a possible signature. No link was found between any clinical or MRI feature and the multiple sclerosis repertoire cluster.

The cDNA came from 5'RACE with 10-nucleotide random UMIs. TCRdb re-analysed the 5' RACE reads in MiXCR, keeping a single row per CDR3 protein. The sample lists 50,000 to 75,000 distinct CDR3 sequences; under 5% were seen once. This CDR3 region has 19 residues. Trimming removed 0 bases from V and 4 bases from J; junction bases left unmatched: 9. Germline CDR1 reads MNHEY; CDR2 reads SVGAGI. This clonotype was picked up many times. Its specificity is unknown. Sequencing was performed on PBMCs. V is TRBV6-5 and J is TRBJ2-6; the match to TRBD2 covers 10 bases. The TCR originated in a man aged 50 or older with multiple sclerosis. In DNA, the CDR3 is TGTGCCAGCAGTTACTCCCTAGCGGGGGTTCTCTTAGGGGCCAACGTCCTGACTTTC. The encoded protein is CASSYSLAGVLLGANVLTF.